This T cell receptor (beta chain) was found in a study of shared clonotypes between healthy human individuals (TCRdb year 2020). About the full investigation: The cohort comprised two women and a few men aged 18 to 49 years. Between about 0.85 and 10 billion PBMCs per donor were obtained by leukapheresis. The study deeply sequenced blood TCR repertoires of five healthy adults to estimate repertoire size and the extent of clonotype sharing between individuals. Libraries were prepared and TCR repertoires were sequenced by different laboratories using diverse techniques, in order to increase sequencing depth and limit assay-specific biases. For each donor, CD4 naive and CD4 memory were each given three plates, CD8 naive was given two plates, and CD8 memory was given one plate.

CD8 naive samples were CD45RO-negative cells positively selected for CCR7, giving a CD45RA+CCR7+ population that excluded TemRA cells. Healthy HIV-negative adults with no recently reported acute infections or vaccinations were included as donors. All donors were Caucasian adults living in Nashville, Tennessee, USA. After blood collection by leukapheresis, PBMCs were isolated using Ficoll-Histopaque density gradient centrifugation and then cryopreserved in the vapor phase of liquid nitrogen. Analytical flow cytometry was used to check the purity and quantity of each magnetically sorted T cell population. Genomic DNA was isolated from every sorted fraction and measured by UV absorbance on a Nanodrop 2000c. Using the deep immunoSEQ assay, TCR CDR3 regions were amplified from genomic DNA by multiplex PCR. Extracted genomic DNA from each cell subset was distributed evenly across all wells of several immunoSEQ 96-well plates, and each plate was treated as a replicate. For sorted subsets, around 0.2 ug genomic DNA, equal to about 30,000 T cell genomes, was loaded into each replicate PCR. Purified libraries were measured with a Qubit 3.0 fluorometer, size-checked on a Bioanalyzer 2100, and measured again with the KAPA Library Quantification kit. Each immunoSEQ 96-well plate was sequenced on its own single-read 150-cycle Illumina NextSeq 550 flow cell. On the authors' methods: Because only junctional sequences without quality scores were contained in the immunoSEQ output, filtering matching that applied to full-length reads could not be performed. Sequences were annotated with PyIR, a Python wrapper for IgBLAST v1.9, and V/J genes and CDR3 were assigned using IMGT germline references. Reads were filtered out if the reads had weak V/J assignments (E-value above 1e-6), no CDR3, stop codons, out-of-frame junctions, or ambiguous translated residues. A V3J clonotype was defined by an identical inferred V gene, J gene, and CDR3 amino acid sequence. Percentage overlap between repertoires was calculated by dividing the number of shared unique clonotypes by the size of the smaller repertoire. Richness of each repertoire was evaluated using RTK rarefaction, the Chao1 estimator, and Recon v2.1 estimates of unobserved clonotypes. Generation probabilities were computed with OLGA for all TCRbeta clonotypes obtained by the gDNA method from a few donors. The immuneACCESS repertoire file appears here via TCRdb, limited to in-frame rearrangements. These files lack a portion of the clones; in checked studies, under half of the deficit traces to unresolved V genes, and the cause of the others is not known. That table supplies the V and J calls and clone size; D and trimming were determined from the DNA. In all, the sample holds over 2,000,000 clones, and over 85% of those were seen once. The ten largest make up more than 1.5% of the sample.

Results the study describes overall, beyond this receptor: Compared with non-shared clonotypes, clonotypes shared by all four sorted-subset donors had higher generation probabilities. Naive subsets generally had larger estimated clonotype richness than memory subsets. Roughly 5% of naive CD4, 3.5% of naive CD8, approximately 2.2% of memory CD4, and 0.35% to 0.5% of memory CD8 clonotypes were shared across four donors. Pairwise subsampling indicated that sequencing depth was expected to affect the degree of clonotype sharing among donors. Because the study included only a small number of donors, the genetic and exposure-history diversity represented was limited. Even with the large sequencing depth, rarefaction of the sorted-subset datasets indicated that sequencing was incomplete. Sampling was limited to blood, and TCR repertoires in tissue likely differ from TCR repertoires in blood.

The CDR3 covers 16 residues, taking in both the cysteine and the phenylalanine. Only the CDR3 region is kept as DNA, spanning 48 bases read in frame from base 1. Reading the germline V gene gives CDR1 KGHSH and CDR2 LQKENI. V loses 4 bases at its end and J loses 8 bases; junction bases beyond the gene matches: 9. As concerns this clone: The antigen it binds to is not known. No qualities accompany the bases; no much larger clone lies one base away.

The V gene is TRBV18 and the J gene is TRBJ1-4, and 11 bases in between align with TRBD1. Sequencing was carried out using naive CD8+ T cells from PBMCs. The sample's cell subset or site label, decoded: CD45RA+CCR7+. This receptor was obtained from a man younger than 35 in good health. Some clones in this sample may be carry-over from other donors' samples. The CDR3 region has the sequence CASSRLPGQGAEKLFF. The DNA sequence is as follows: TGTGCCAGCTCACGCCTACCCGGACAGGGGGCCGAAAAACTGTTTTTT.